The sequence of this TCR beta chain was determined in a study of blood T cell repertoires in COVID-19. Study-level background: Italy, Spain and the United States were the sources of the convalescent and acute COVID-19 samples. T cells, B-cell-depleted T cells, or PBMCs supplied cDNA or gDNA.

Original processing notes: Quantification of nucleated cells was approximated via reference gene primer amplification. Profiled with immunoSEQ multiplex PCR; TCRdb holds only in-frame clones, not every one. V, J and clone size are taken as reported in that table, and D and trimming were inferred from the DNA itself. The sample consists of 80,000 to 100,000 clones, about 89% of them appearing once. The germline V gene encodes CDR1 SGHRS and CDR2 YFSETQ. The CDR3 spans 14 residues. Trimming shortened V by 0 bases and J by 9 bases, and 13 bases separated the two germline ends. This chain connects TRBV5-1 to TRBJ2-1, with TRBD1 as a possible D gene (6 bases). Sequencing was performed on peripheral blood. The origin of this receptor is a human donor with active COVID-19. The donor label of this sample is uncertain. CDR3 residues: CASSLARGLGEQFF. CDR3 DNA sequence: TGCGCCAGCAGCTTGGCCAGGGGTTTGGGTGAGCAGTTCTTC.